In its sample, the clone carrying this T cell receptor beta chain was seen once. Its antigen is not identified. Primers for the PCR totalled 60 Vbeta and 13 Jbeta. Sequencing was performed with immunoSEQ multiplex PCR; in TCRdb, only in-frame clones are kept and a portion is missing. The top ten clones hold 2% to 2.5% of a sample with around 150,000 clones, about 74% of them seen once. Donors in the study were healthy people who gave bone marrow. Whereas donors were nominally healthy upon sampling, unrecorded immune exposures were probable. The data derive from a study of cytomegalovirus exposure and HLA in healthy donors. The CDR3 has 15 residues. V lost 0 bases and J lost 5; bases outside the gene matches: 6. Germline loops: CDR1 MNHEY, CDR2 SVGAGI. Study-wide points: A later analysis, which compared TCR beta chains of equal frequency, found the HLA-associated ones more clonally expanded. Later on, an analysis showed TCR association rates differing by HLA locus, with DRB1 the most and HLA-C the fewest.

The receptor was derived from a man aged 30 to 45 in good health and CMV-seronegative. The sequenced material came from PBMCs. This chain uses TRBV6-5 with TRBJ1-2; 7 nucleotides align to TRBD1. The CDR3 loop reads CASSYSMARGYGYTF. CDR3 DNA: TGTGCCAGCAGTTACTCGATGGCCAGGGGGTATGGCTACACCTTC.